What follows are 10 T cell receptor beta chains derived from one specimen sequenced in a study of T cell changes during pregnancy in multiple sclerosis. Here immunoSEQ multiplex PCR was the method, and the copy in TCRdb shows in-frame clones only, minus some. The table shows 45,000 to 55,000 clones, with approximately 92% occurring only once. Sequenced here: peripheral blood, sampled in the third trimester of pregnancy. These receptors all stem from a female donor with multiple sclerosis, enrolled in a pregnancy study.

CDR3 residues: CASSLSAGGGTEAFF. CDR3 DNA: TGTGCCAGCAGCTTGTCCGCAGGGGGCGGCACTGAAGCTTTCTTT. V usage is TRBV5-5 and J usage is TRBJ1-1, with 8 bases lining up with TRBD1. With 1 base clipped from V and 4 bases from J, the junction kept 6 bases outside the gene matches. CDR3 size: 15 residues. Germline V CDR1 and CDR2: SGHKS, YYEKEE (reference sequence).

The genes are TRBV19 and TRBJ1-1; D may be TRBD1 (5 bases). V was cut by 1 base and J by 2 bases, with 11 bases left in between. The CDR3 spans 15 residues. Germline CDR1 and CDR2: LNHDA and SQIVND (reference sequence). The CDR3 protein is CASSIGQSKNTEAFF. DNA for the CDR3: TGTGCCAGTAGTATAGGACAGTCAAAAAACACTGAAGCTTTCTTT.

The chain joins TRBV5-5 to TRBJ2-1; D is ambiguous. The CDR3 is 14 residues long. Per germline, CDR1 SGHKS and CDR2 YYEKEE (reference sequence). V was cut by 1 base and J by 2 bases, with 7 bases left in between. The CDR3 nucleotides are TGTGCCAGCAGCTTGTCTTTTACCTACAATGAGCAGTTCTTC. Translation gives CASSLSFTYNEQFF.

The chain joins TRBV11-3 to TRBJ2-5, with TRBD1 matching over 7 bases. Looked up from germline, CDR1 is SGHNT and CDR2 is YENEEA. The CDR3 covers 16 residues. Unmatched junction bases numbered 9, after V lost 0 bases and J lost 5 bases. The CDR3 bases are TGTGCCAGCAGCTTAGATCGTAAGGGGGCCGGCGAGACCCAGTACTTC. This sequence encodes CASSLDRKGAGETQYF.

This chain connects TRBV20-1 to TRBJ2-3; no clear D gene. The germline V gene encodes CDR1 DFQATT and CDR2 SNEGSKA (reference sequence). The CDR3 consists of 11 residues. The ends were cut back, 6 bases at V and 6 bases at J, with 10 bases in the middle. CDR3 protein: CSAESRDTQYF. The CDR3 bases are TGCAGTGCGGAGTCTAGGGATACGCAGTATTTT.

With respect to this clone: Within the sample, other DNA sequences also encode this same CDR3. The V and J genes are TRBV7-9 and TRBJ2-1; D is unresolved. Trimming removed 6 bases at V and 3 bases at J, with 15 bases between. CDR1 is SEHNR and CDR2 is FQNEAQ in the germline V gene (reference sequence). This CDR3 is built from 15 residues. The CDR3 sequence: CASSLSRGSYNEQFF. As DNA, the CDR3 is TGTGCCAGCAGTTTATCCCGCGGCAGCTACAATGAGCAGTTCTTC.

This sequence joins TRBV15 and TRBJ2-5, with 7 bases lining up with TRBD2. The CDR3 has 16 amino acids. V gave up 1 base and J gave up 4 bases; unmatched junction bases: 9. Germline V gene sequence: CDR1 LNHNV, CDR2 YYDKDF (reference sequence). CDR3 in DNA: TGTGCCACCAGCAGAGCCGGAGGGAGGGCCGCAGAGACCCAGTACTTC. The encoded protein is CATSRAGGRAAETQYF.

V gene TRBV2 combines with J gene TRBJ1-4; weak D call: TRBD1 (6 bases). CDR1 is SNHLY and CDR2 is FYNNEI in the germline V gene. This CDR3 comprises 14 residues. The germline V and J ends were trimmed by 5 bases and 8 bases, with 15 bases remaining between them. CDR3 coding DNA: TGTGCCAGCAGTCAACGTGAGGGGGAGGAAAAACTGTTTTTT. This sequence encodes CASSQREGEEKLFF.

This chain joins TRBV5-1 and TRBJ2-3, with 15 bases lining up with TRBD2. From germline, CDR1 is SGHRS and CDR2 YFSETQ. Trimming took 4 bases from V and 4 from J; bases not matched to a gene: 4. This CDR3 comprises 16 residues. Here the CDR3 reads CASSLRTSGRADTQYF. The CDR3, as DNA: TGCGCCAGCAGCCTCAGGACTAGCGGGAGGGCAGATACGCAGTATTTT.

V gene TRBV7-2 combines with J gene TRBJ1-5, with D possibly TRBD1 on 5 matching bases. This CDR3 spans 15 amino acids. Trimming left V 0 bases short and J 5 bases short, with 11 bases between. The germline V gene encodes CDR1 SGHTA and CDR2 FQGNSA. This CDR3 is CASSLALGGYQPQHF. Here the CDR3 DNA reads TGTGCCAGCAGCTTAGCGCTGGGGGGATATCAGCCCCAGCATTTT.